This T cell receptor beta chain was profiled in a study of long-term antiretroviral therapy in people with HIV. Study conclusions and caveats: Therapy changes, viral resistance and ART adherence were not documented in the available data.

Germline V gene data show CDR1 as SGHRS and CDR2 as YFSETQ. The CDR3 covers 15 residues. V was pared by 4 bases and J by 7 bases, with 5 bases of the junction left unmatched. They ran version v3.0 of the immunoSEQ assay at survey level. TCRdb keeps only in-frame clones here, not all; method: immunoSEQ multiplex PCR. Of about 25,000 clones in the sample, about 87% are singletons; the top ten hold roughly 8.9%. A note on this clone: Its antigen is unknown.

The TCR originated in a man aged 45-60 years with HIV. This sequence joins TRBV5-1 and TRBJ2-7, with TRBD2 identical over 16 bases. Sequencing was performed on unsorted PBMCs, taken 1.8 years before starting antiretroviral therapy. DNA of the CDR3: TGCGCCAGCAGCCCCGGGACTAGCGGGGGGGAAGAGCAGTACTTC. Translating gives CASSPGTSGGEEQYF.